Below are 18 T cell receptor beta chains sequenced from a single sample in a study of T cell clonality in common variable immunodeficiency. The study, taken as a whole, reports: Common variable immunodeficiency TCR beta sequences reportedly had fewer deletions and N-nucleotide insertions.

No cognate antigen is known for these TCRs. Some clones are missing from TCRdb's copy, which holds only in-frame ones; the method was immunoSEQ multiplex PCR. Altogether about 28,000 clones were found in the sample, and no singletons occur. Sequences were obtained from peripheral blood mononuclear cells. The receptors here all came from a human donor with common variable immunodeficiency.

This clone was recorded at least ten times. The sequence runs out 3 residues before the end of the CDR3; the remainder is reconstructed from the germline J gene. This sequence joins TRBV15 and TRBJ2-7, with 10 bases identical to TRBD2. The germline CDR1 and CDR2 sequences are LNHNV and YYDKDF (reference sequence). With V trimmed by 3 bases and J by 1 base, 3 bases remained unmatched. This CDR3 is built from 15 residues. The CDR3 is CATSSGLAVSYEQYF. The covered CDR3 bases are TGTGCCACCAGCAGCGGACTAGCGGTTTCCTACGAG.

This clone has more than one count but fewer than ten. The sequenced fragment ends 3 residues before the CDR3 boundary, so the rest is inferred from the germline J gene. V usage is TRBV20-1 and J usage is TRBJ2-3; 9 bases map to TRBD2. The CDR3 runs to 16 residues. V trimming: 1 base; J trimming: 0 bases; junction bases outside the gene matches: 5. CDR1 and CDR2 (germline): DFQATT, SNEGSKA (reference sequence). The chain's CDR3 is CSARVSTSGSTDTQYF. The covered CDR3 bases are TGCAGTGCTAGAGTTAGTACTAGCGGGAGCACAGATACG.

This clone showed up many times. With the read ending 3 residues before the CDR3 end, the germline J gene is used to fill in that end. This chain joins TRBV5-1 and TRBJ1-1; 12 bases line up with TRBD1. The CDR3 has 17 residues. V shed 5 bases, J shed 1 base, and the junction held 9 bases outside the gene matches. Looked up from germline, CDR1 is SGHRS and CDR2 is YFSETQ. CDR3 sequence reads: CASRMAGTGGANTEAFF. Incomplete CDR3 DNA: TGCGCCAGCAGGATGGCCGGGACAGGGGGCGCGAACACTGAA.

This clone was found many times. The sequence runs out 3 residues before the end of the CDR3; the remainder is reconstructed from the germline J gene. The chain joins TRBV2 to TRBJ1-2; D may be TRBD1 (5 bases). V shed 8 bases and J shed 1 base, with 17 bases lying between them. The CDR3 covers 15 residues. Germline loops: CDR1 SNHLY, CDR2 FYNNEI. The sequenced part of the CDR3 DNA is TGTGCCAGCCGGGTGGAGGACACTCATAACTATGGC. Its protein product is CASRVEDTHNYG. The whole CDR3 sequence reads CASRVEDTHNYGYTF.

At least ten counts were recorded for this clone. Sequencing ends 3 residues short of the CDR3 end; the germline J gene provides the rest. The genes are TRBV7-9 and TRBJ2-7, with D maybe TRBD2 (5 bases). Germline V gives CDR1 SEHNR, CDR2 FQNEAQ (reference sequence). Trimming pared 5 bases from V and 3 bases from J, leaving 11 bases between. The CDR3 sequence is 13 residues long. The CDR3 loop reads CASSPPAGYEQYF. CDR3 bases read: TGTGCCAGCAGCCCCCCTGCGGGCTACGAG.

This clone was picked up many times. Coverage ceases 3 residues before the CDR3 finishes, and the germline J gene fills in the end. This chain connects TRBV19 to TRBJ1-5; tentatively, D is TRBD1 (6 bases). The CDR3 covers 15 residues. Germline V CDR1 and CDR2: LNHDA, SQIVND (reference sequence). V gave up 5 bases and J gave up 3 bases, with 14 bases separating them. This chain's CDR3 is CASSYRTAPNQPQHF. CDR3 bases read: TGTGCCAGTAGTTATAGGACAGCACCCAATCAGCCC.

Only a few counts were recorded for this clone. The CDR3 end lies 3 residues beyond the end of the read and is filled in from the germline J gene. The identical CDR3 is also encoded by other nucleotide sequences in the sample. This chain connects TRBV6-1 to TRBJ2-1, with TRBD2 identical over 7 bases. The germline gives CDR1 MNHNS, CDR2 SASEGT. This CDR3 contains 13 residues. J was trimmed by 8 bases and V by 2 bases; bases with no gene match: 3. This CDR3 reads CASSETSGDEQFF. CDR3 DNA (partial): TGTGCCAGCAGTGAAACGAGCGGGGATGAG.

In its sample, this clone was seen a few times. Read coverage stops 3 residues before the CDR3 terminus; the germline J gene supplies the remainder. This chain uses TRBV7-2 with TRBJ2-7, with D possibly being TRBD2 (7 bases). The CDR3 consists of 13 residues. V was pared by 7 bases and J by 5 bases, with 15 bases between. From germline, CDR1 is SGHTA and CDR2 FQGNSA. The DNA read from the CDR3 is TGTGCCAGCACCCACCGGGGGGCCCACGAG. It codes for CASTHRGAHE. In full, the CDR3 is CASTHRGAHEQYF.

This clone was picked up a small number of times. The CDR3 extends 3 residues past the end of the read, so its final part is completed from the germline J gene. V gene TRBV7-9 combines with J gene TRBJ2-1; TRBD2 agrees at 13 bases. In germline, CDR1 is SEHNR, CDR2 FQNEAQ (reference sequence). The CDR3 loop spans 15 amino acids. Trimming removed 4 bases from V and 9 bases from J; junction bases left unmatched: 6. CDR3 bases read: TGTGCCAGCAGCTACGGACTAGCGGGAGCCGGTGAG. It yields the protein CASSYGLAGAGE. The entire CDR3 reads CASSYGLAGAGEQFF.

This clone was seen ten or more times. The read ends 3 residues early relative to the CDR3; the germline J gene fills the gap. The chain has TRBV18 and TRBJ1-5; no clear D. Trimming took 5 bases from V and 2 from J, leaving 7 bases between them. This CDR3 spans 13 amino acids. The germline V gene encodes CDR1 KGHSH and CDR2 LQKENI. CDR3 protein: CASSSSGNQPQHF. CDR3 bases read: TGTGCCAGCTCATCCTCGGGCAATCAGCCC.

This clone appeared many times. The read ends 3 residues before the CDR3 terminus; that terminus is restored from the germline J gene. The genes are TRBV29-1 and TRBJ2-2; 7 nucleotides agree with TRBD2. Germline V gene data show CDR1 as SQVTM and CDR2 as ANQGSEA. The CDR3 contains 14 residues. After removal of 4 bases from V and 4 bases from J, the junction contained 6 bases not matched to a gene. The sequenced CDR3 bases are TGCAGCGTTGGGCGGGAGCGTTTCACCGGGGAG. Protein: CSVGRERFTGE. The whole CDR3 protein is CSVGRERFTGELFF.

This clone occurred many times. The CDR3 end is not reached by the read, which stops 3 residues before it; the germline J gene fills it in. The chain employs TRBV20-1 and TRBJ2-3; 11 bases are a match to TRBD1. Germline V gene data show CDR1 as DFQATT and CDR2 as SNEGSKA (reference sequence). V was pared by 3 bases and J by 0 bases, with 2 bases of the junction left unmatched. CDR3 size: 15 residues. The CDR3 bases that were read are TGCAGTGCTAGCGGGACAGGGGGTAGCACAGATACG. Protein: CSASGTGGSTDT. The whole CDR3 protein reads CSASGTGGSTDTQYF.

There are many counts of this clone. The read gets to within 3 residues of the CDR3 end, and the germline J gene fills in the rest. This chain uses TRBV19 with TRBJ1-4; D is unresolved. The CDR3 covers 15 residues. Germline V CDR1 and CDR2: LNHDA, SQIVND (reference sequence). V dropped 7 bases and J dropped 2 bases, with 14 bases sitting between them. The CDR3 DNA, read in part, is TGTGCCAGTAAACCTGGCGGGAGTACTAATGAAAAA. Protein product: CASKPGGSTNEK. The entire CDR3 protein reads CASKPGGSTNEKLFF.

This clone occurred many times. CDR3 protein: CASSLMGGQETQYF. The sequenced part of the CDR3 DNA is TGTGCCAGCAGCCTCATGGGGGGGCAAGAGACC. V and J are TRBV5-6 and TRBJ2-5; 7 bases line up with TRBD2. The read terminates 3 residues before the CDR3 end, so the remaining end is supplied by the germline J gene. Looked up from germline, CDR1 is SGHDT and CDR2 is YYEEEE. The V gene end was trimmed by 4 bases and the J gene end by 2 bases; junction bases not matched to a gene: 5. The CDR3 is 14 amino acids.

This clone was counted many times. The read gets to within 3 residues of the CDR3 end, and the germline J gene fills in the rest. The chain joins TRBV2 to TRBJ2-3, with 10 positions matching TRBD2. V shed 5 bases, J shed 1 base, and the junction held 3 bases outside the gene matches. CDR1 is SNHLY and CDR2 is FYNNEI in the germline V gene. The CDR3 length is 15 residues. CDR3 region: CASSSGLAGTDTQYF. CDR3 bases read: TGTGCCAGCAGTTCCGGACTAGCGGGCACAGATACG. The whole variable domain, remainder taken from reference TRBV2 and TRBJ2-3, is EPEVTQTPSHQVTQMGQEVILRCVPISNHLYFYWYRQILGQKVEFLVSFYNNEISEKSEIFDDQFSVERPDGSNFTLKIRSTKLEDSAMYFCASSSGLAGTDTQYFGPGTRLTVL.

This clone was observed at least ten times. The CDR3 extends 3 residues past the end of the read, so its final part is completed from the germline J gene. The chain uses TRBV5-4 and TRBJ1-1; D is perhaps TRBD1 (5 bases). This CDR3 region has 14 residues. The germline gives CDR1 SGHNT, CDR2 YYREEE (reference sequence). The germline V and J ends were trimmed by 5 bases and 5 bases, with 16 bases remaining between them. The part of the CDR3 DNA that was read is TGTGCCAGCAGGTCTTCCAGGGATGCAACTGAA. This codes for CASRSSRDATE. The full CDR3 reads CASRSSRDATEAFF.

This clone was detected a few times. The read gets to within 3 residues of the CDR3 end, and the germline J gene fills in the rest. This rearrangement joins TRBV5-5 to TRBJ2-4; TRBD2 matches 8 bases. CDR3 size: 14 residues. Germline V gene sequence: CDR1 SGHKS, CDR2 YYEKEE (reference sequence). V lost 0 bases to trimming and J lost 7 bases; unmatched junction nucleotides: 3. This CDR3 reads CASSLGLALNIQYF. The CDR3 bases that were read are TGTGCCAGCAGCTTGGGACTAGCGTTGAACATT.

This clone appeared many times. The read is 3 residues too short to cover the CDR3 end, so that end is filled in from the germline J gene. The chain is built from TRBV20-1 and TRBJ1-1; D call uncertain. Germline V gene data show CDR1 as DFQATT and CDR2 as SNEGSKA (reference sequence). The V end was cut by 5 bases, the J end by 1 base, with 11 bases between. This CDR3 has 13 amino acids. CDR3 DNA, as far as it was read: TGCAGTGCTGGTTCGGGGTGGAACACTGAA. This codes for CSAGSGWNTE. The CDR3 reads in full as CSAGSGWNTEAFF.